The clone carrying this T cell receptor beta chain came up a few times. Its antigen is unidentified. This record comes from a study of glioma-infiltrating T cells. Study conclusions and caveats: Only very few CDR3 sequences appeared in both tissue and blood. Tissue-blood divergence was below expectation in non-neoplastic patients, above in gliomas.

CDR3 size: 13 residues. Unmatched junction bases numbered 3, after V lost 4 bases and J lost 4 bases. Germline CDR1 reads SQVTM; CDR2 reads ANQGSEA. Amplification of TCR alpha and beta CDR3 regions from RNA used iRepertoire nested multiplex PCR. TCRdb recomputed calls from the multiplex PCR reads with MiXCR, one row per CDR3 protein. The sample carries some 190,000 distinct CDR3 sequences, more than 25% recorded once. The J gene is TRBJ2-3, the V gene TRBV29-1, with TRBD2 matching 9 bases. The receptor's source is a human donor with low-grade glioma or glioblastoma, undergoing nonglioma brain surgery, or in good health (not recorded which). Sequencing was performed on glioma tissue, nonneoplastic brain tissue, or PBMCs (not recorded which). Written as DNA, the CDR3 is TGCAGCGTTGTAGCGGGAGAGGCAGATACGCAGTATTTT. Protein: CSVVAGEADTQYF.